This TCR beta chain is from a study of cytomegalovirus exposure and HLA in healthy donors. General study points: Sequencing depth roughly uniform across donors was assumed in presence/absence analyses. CMV serostatus stood as the only immune exposure information on hand. There was a cluster of highly shared sequence variants that was likely a sequencing artifact.

The primer mix had 60 Vbeta and 13 Jbeta primers. Using immunoSEQ multiplex PCR, the repertoire was profiled, and TCRdb retains in-frame clones only, with some absent. Found here are 75,000 to 95,000 clones, 69% of them singletons; the top ten hold 2.7%. Points on this clone: Its specificity is unknown.

Sequencing input: PBMCs. This receptor was taken from a man aged 45 to 65 in good health and CMV-seronegative.

Here the CDR3 reads CATRVELVTGELFF. The CDR3 DNA sequence: TGTGCCACCCGCGTCGAACTAGTTACCGGGGAGCTGTTTTTT. The rearrangement uses TRBV2 and TRBJ2-2; D is perhaps TRBD2 (5 bases). This CDR3 is 14 amino acids long. With 10 bases removed from V and 5 bases from J, the gap between germline ends came to 17 bases. Germline-derived CDR1 and CDR2 are SNHLY and FYNNEI.